This is a list of T cell receptor beta chains from one sample in a study of Graves' ophthalmopathy and Graves' hyperthyroidism. TCRdb re-derived calls from the multiplex PCR reads in MiXCR, one entry per CDR3 protein. The sample has 900,000 to 1,200,000 distinct CDR3 sequences, 35% to 40% seen once. The source material was peripheral blood or thyroid tissue (not recorded which). These receptors came from an adult man with Graves' hyperthyroidism. Both conserved end residues are part of each CDR3. D genes are given only for firm matches. Clone size is shown for a subset of rows, as once, few, many or a class of expanded clone.

d_call j_call v_call clone_size cdr3_aa cdr3_nt
NA TRBJ2-2 TRBV5-1 few CASSSVIDRHTGELFF TGCGCCAGCAGCTCCGTAATTGACAGACACACCGGGGAGCTGTTTTTT
TRBD1 TRBJ2-5 TRBV6-5 NA CASRDRGIQETQYF TGTGCCAGCAGGGACAGGGGAATTCAAGAGACCCAGTACTTC
TRBD1 TRBJ2-7 TRBV7-9 NA CASSRRDRTYEQYF TGTGCCAGCAGTAGACGGGACAGGACCTACGAGCAGTACTTC
NA TRBJ2-7 TRBV7-2 few CASSLIGTPNYEQYF TGTGCCAGCAGCTTAATCGGGACACCAAATTACGAGCAGTACTTC
TRBD1 TRBJ2-7 TRBV5-6 NA CASSLGDRREQYF TGTGCCAGCAGCTTGGGGGACAGGCGCGAGCAGTACTTC
TRBD2 TRBJ2-7 TRBV11-2 NA CASSEGPGLTYEQYF TGTGCCAGCAGCGAAGGCCCGGGACTAACCTACGAGCAGTACTTC
NA TRBJ1-5 TRBV4-1 NA CASSQGGIGGQPQHF TGCGCCAGCAGCCAAGGGGGGATAGGGGGTCAGCCCCAGCATTTT
TRBD1 TRBJ2-7 TRBV20-1 few CSAISTGGSGYEQYF TGCAGTGCCATCTCGACAGGGGGCTCGGGATACGAGCAGTACTTC
NA TRBJ2-5 TRBV29-1 many CSVAPGIWGETQYF TGCAGCGTTGCACCAGGGATTTGGGGGGAGACCCAGTACTTC
NA TRBJ2-2 TRBV30 few CAWSVGQPNTGELFF TGTGCCTGGAGTGTTGGGCAGCCGAACACCGGGGAGCTGTTTTTT
NA TRBJ1-6 TRBV7-2 few CASSPGGFWGSPLHF TGTGCCAGCAGCCCCGGAGGGTTCTGGGGTTCACCCCTCCACTTT
TRBD2 TRBJ2-7 TRBV7-9 NA CASSQVVSGRYEQYF TGCGCCAGCAGCCAAGTCGTTAGCGGGAGGTACGAGCAGTACTTC
NA TRBJ2-7 TRBV10-3 many CAISEGDYEQYF TGTGCCATCAGTGAGGGCGACTACGAGCAGTACTTC
NA TRBJ1-2 TRBV12-3/TRBV12-4 many CASSQTDSIGYTF TGTGCCAGCAGTCAAACCGATAGCATTGGCTACACCTTC
NA TRBJ1-5 TRBV4-3 NA CASSQDLSGFPQPQHF TGCGCCAGCAGCCAAGATCTGAGCGGGTTCCCTCAGCCCCAGCATTTT
NA TRBJ2-6 TRBV7-3 NA CASSQGGSSGANVLTF TGTGCCAGCAGCCAAGGGGGGAGCTCTGGGGCCAACGTCCTGACTTTC
NA TRBJ2-6 TRBV5-1 NA CASSSFQGANVLTF TGCGCCAGCAGCTCCTTCCAGGGGGCCAACGTCCTGACTTTC
TRBD1 TRBJ2-6 TRBV29-1 NA CSVEEPPGQGRLTSGANVLTF TGCAGCGTTGAAGAACCACCGGGACAGGGTCGACTTACCTCTGGGGCCAACGTCCTGACTTTC
NA TRBJ2-7 TRBV10-3 many CATRPREDSYEQYF TGTGCCACCAGACCCAGGGAAGACTCCTACGAGCAGTACTTC
NA TRBJ1-1 TRBV5-8 many CASSYGTRPEAFF TGTGCCAGCAGCTACGGGACCCGGCCGGAAGCTTTCTTT
TRBD2 TRBJ2-2 TRBV10-3 few CAIRSVSGSTGELFF TGTGCCATCAGATCCGTTAGCGGGAGCACCGGGGAGCTGTTTTTT
NA TRBJ2-3 TRBV7-2 few CASSLSGGMVAQYF TGTGCCAGCAGCTTATCGGGCGGGATGGTCGCGCAGTATTTT
NA TRBJ1-4 TRBV20-1 many CSVARMTGLLSRKLFF TGCAGTGTCGCCCGCATGACGGGACTCCTCTCGAGAAAACTGTTTTTT
TRBD1 TRBJ1-5 TRBV2 many CASSRQGPGQPQHF TGTGCCAGCAGTCGACAGGGGCCGGGTCAGCCCCAGCATTTT
NA TRBJ1-6 TRBV12-3/TRBV12-4 many CASRLGPPNSPLHF TGTGCCAGCAGACTCGGACCCCCAAATTCACCCCTCCACTTT
NA TRBJ1-4 TRBV20-1 once CSARDGTSGTNEKLFF TGCAGTGCTAGAGACGGGACTAGCGGGACTAATGAAAAACTGTTTTTT
NA TRBJ2-2 TRBV7-7 many CASSLSDVAGELFF TGTGCCAGCAGCTTATCAGACGTCGCCGGGGAGCTGTTTTTT
NA TRBJ2-2 TRBV24-1 NA CATSVASGKLFF TGTGCCACCAGTGTAGCGTCCGGGAAGCTGTTTTTT
NA TRBJ1-2 TRBV20-1 many CSARRGGGDYGYTF TGCAGTGCTCGCCGCGGGGGGGGAGACTATGGCTACACCTTC
TRBD1 TRBJ1-5 TRBV5-6 many CASSRDRALQPQHF TGTGCCAGCAGCCGAGACAGGGCGTTGCAGCCCCAGCATTTT
NA TRBJ1-3 TRBV9 few CASSAGTTYSGNTIYF TGTGCCAGCAGCGCAGGAACTACTTACTCTGGAAACACCATATATTTT
NA TRBJ2-7 TRBV4-3 NA CASSQVRGLHYEQYF TGCGCCAGCAGCCAAGTCAGAGGGTTACACTACGAGCAGTACTTC
NA TRBJ1-3 TRBV7-9 NA CASSLWEPTGNTIYF TGTGCCAGCAGCTTATGGGAGCCCACCGGAAACACCATATATTTT
NA TRBJ1-1 TRBV20-1 few CSADVWGAGTEAFF TGCAGTGCTGACGTATGGGGCGCGGGAACTGAAGCTTTCTTT
NA TRBJ2-2 TRBV29-1 many CSGGSVGGELFF TGCAGCGGTGGGTCGGTCGGCGGGGAGCTGTTTTTT
NA TRBJ1-2 TRBV5-1 many CASSLAVFEDLGGYTF TGCGCCAGCAGCTTGGCCGTCTTTGAGGACCTTGGTGGCTACACCTTC
TRBD1 TRBJ1-1 TRBV5-1 many CASSSPGQESEAFF TGCGCCAGCAGCTCACCGGGACAGGAGTCTGAAGCTTTCTTT
TRBD2 TRBJ2-7 TRBV24-1 NA CATSDSWTSGSEQYF TGTGCCACCAGTGATTCCTGGACTAGTGGTAGCGAGCAGTACTTC
NA TRBJ1-4 TRBV20-1 many CSARRRPNEKLFF TGCAGTGCCCGACGGAGGCCTAATGAAAAACTGTTTTTT
TRBD1 TRBJ1-2 TRBV10-3 NA CASEGTDRLGYTF TGTGCCTCAGAGGGCACGGACAGGCTTGGCTACACCTTC
NA TRBJ2-2 TRBV20-1 few CSASPPGPHTGELFF TGCAGTGCTAGCCCACCGGGACCTCACACCGGGGAGCTGTTTTTT
NA TRBJ2-5 TRBV10-3 NA CAISEFGTGGRPQETQYF TGTGCCATCAGTGAGTTCGGAACCGGGGGCAGGCCCCAAGAGACCCAGTACTTC
NA TRBJ2-7 TRBV25-1 NA CACSARDQAGATSYEQYF NA